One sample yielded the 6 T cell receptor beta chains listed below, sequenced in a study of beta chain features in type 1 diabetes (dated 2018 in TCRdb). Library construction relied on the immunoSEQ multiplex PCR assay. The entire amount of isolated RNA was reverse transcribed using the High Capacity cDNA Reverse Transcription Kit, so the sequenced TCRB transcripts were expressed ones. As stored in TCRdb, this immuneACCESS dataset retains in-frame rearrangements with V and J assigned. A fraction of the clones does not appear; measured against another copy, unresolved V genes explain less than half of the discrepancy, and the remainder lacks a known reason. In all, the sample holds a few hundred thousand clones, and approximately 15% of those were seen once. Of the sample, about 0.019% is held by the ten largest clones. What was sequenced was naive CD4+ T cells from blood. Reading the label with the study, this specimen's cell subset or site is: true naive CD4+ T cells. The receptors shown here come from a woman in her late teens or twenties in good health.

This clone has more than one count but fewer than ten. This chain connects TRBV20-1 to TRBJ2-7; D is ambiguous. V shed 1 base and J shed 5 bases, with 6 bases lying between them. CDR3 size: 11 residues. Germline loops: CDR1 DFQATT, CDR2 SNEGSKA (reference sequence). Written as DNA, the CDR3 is TGCAGTGCTAGAGCCGAGAACGAGCAGTACTTC. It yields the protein CSARAENEQYF.

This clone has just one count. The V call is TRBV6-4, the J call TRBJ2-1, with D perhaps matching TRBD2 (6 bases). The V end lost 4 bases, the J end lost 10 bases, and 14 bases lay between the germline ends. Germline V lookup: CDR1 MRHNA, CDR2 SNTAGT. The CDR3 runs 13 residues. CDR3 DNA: TGTGCCAGCAGTGCCCTAGGAGGGAGGGAGCAGTTCTTC. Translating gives CASSALGGREQFF.

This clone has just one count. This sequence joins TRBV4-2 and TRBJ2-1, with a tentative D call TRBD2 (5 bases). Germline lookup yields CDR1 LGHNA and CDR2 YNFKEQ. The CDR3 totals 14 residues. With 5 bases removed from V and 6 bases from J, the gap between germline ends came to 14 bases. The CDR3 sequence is CASSLGGSRNEQFF. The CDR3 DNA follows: TGTGCCAGCAGCTTGGGCGGGTCTCGCAATGAGCAGTTCTTC.

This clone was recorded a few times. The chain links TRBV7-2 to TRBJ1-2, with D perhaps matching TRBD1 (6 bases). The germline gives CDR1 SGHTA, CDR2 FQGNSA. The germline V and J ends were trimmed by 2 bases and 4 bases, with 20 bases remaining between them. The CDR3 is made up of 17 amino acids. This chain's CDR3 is CASSLPKGQRGSYGYTF. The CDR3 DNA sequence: TGTGCCAGCAGCTTACCGAAGGGACAACGTGGGAGCTATGGCTACACCTTC. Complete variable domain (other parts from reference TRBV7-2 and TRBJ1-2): GAGVSQSPSNKVTEKGKDVELRCDPISGHTALYWYRQSLGQGLEFLIYFQGNSAPDKSGLPSDRFSAERTGGSVSTLTIQRTQQEDSAVYLCASSLPKGQRGSYGYTFGSGTRLTVV.

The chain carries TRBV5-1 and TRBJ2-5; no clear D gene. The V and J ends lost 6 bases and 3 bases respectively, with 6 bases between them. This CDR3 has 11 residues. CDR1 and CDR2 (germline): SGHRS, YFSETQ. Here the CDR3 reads CASIAEETQYF. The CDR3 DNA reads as TGCGCCAGCATAGCAGAAGAGACCCAGTACTTC.

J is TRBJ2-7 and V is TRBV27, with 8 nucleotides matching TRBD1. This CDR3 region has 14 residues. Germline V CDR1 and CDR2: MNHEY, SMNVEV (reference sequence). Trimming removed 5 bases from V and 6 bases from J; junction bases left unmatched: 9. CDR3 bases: TGTGCCAGCAGTATGGGACAGGTCGCCCGCGAGCAGTACTTC. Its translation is CASSMGQVAREQYF.